The next 14 T cell receptor beta chains were all read from a single sample in a study of blood T cell repertoires in COVID-19. This table comes from immunoSEQ multiplex PCR, and its TCRdb copy is limited to in-frame clones, with some not included. The sample lists approximately 200,000 clones, approximately 79% occurring once. The specimen was peripheral blood. These receptors all come from a woman aged 50 to 60 with acute or convalescent COVID-19.

V gene TRBV23-1 combines with J gene TRBJ1-5, with 12 bases that match TRBD1. TRBV23-1 is designated an ORF whose function remains uncertain. This CDR3 has 19 amino acids. J gave up 5 bases and V 1 base, and 12 bases lay outside the gene matches. CDR3 bases: TGCGCCAGCAGTCAATTCTCCGGGACAGGGGGCTTGTCGGATCAGCCCCAGCATTTT. This translates into CASSQFSGTGGLSDQPQHF.

V gene TRBV10-1 combines with J gene TRBJ2-1, with a possible D match to TRBD1 (5 bases). Germline V CDR1 and CDR2: WNHNN, SYGVQD (reference sequence). The CDR3 contains 17 residues. Trimming shortened V by 6 bases and J by 0 bases, and 18 bases separated the two germline ends. The CDR3 DNA follows: TGCGCCAGCAGCACAGGTGGTAGTGGCGGCTCCTACAATGAGCAGTTCTTC. This translates into CASSTGGSGGSYNEQFF.

The V call is TRBV9, the J call TRBJ2-7, with 12 positions matching TRBD1. V gave up 0 bases and J gave up 2 bases; unmatched junction bases: 0. Per germline, CDR1 SGDLS and CDR2 YYNGEE. This CDR3 spans 15 amino acids. The CDR3 loop is CASSVGDRGPYEQYF. The DNA of the CDR3 is TGTGCCAGCAGCGTAGGGGACAGGGGGCCCTACGAGCAGTACTTC.

The CDR3 loop reads CAWSVMNYYEQYF. The DNA of the CDR3 is TGTGCCTGGAGTGTAATGAACTACTACGAGCAGTACTTC. The chain combines TRBV30 with TRBJ2-7, with unresolved D. CDR1 is GTSNPN, CDR2 SVGIG, per germline (reference sequence). V was shortened by 0 bases and J by 3 bases, with 9 bases between the two germline ends. This CDR3 has 13 amino acids.

The V call is TRBV6-5, the J call TRBJ2-7; 10 bases fit TRBD1. The trim removed 6 bases at V and 4 bases at J, leaving 6 bases unmatched. Per germline, CDR1 MNHEY and CDR2 SVGAGI. This CDR3 has 14 residues. The CDR3 DNA reads as TGTGCCAGCAGGCTTCGGACAGGGGGGTACGAGCAGTACTTC. Encoded protein: CASRLRTGGYEQYF.

The genes are TRBV27 and TRBJ1-5, with 12 bases matching TRBD1. V was pared by 6 bases and J by 5 bases, with 2 bases of the junction left unmatched. Germline values: CDR1 MNHEY, CDR2 SMNVEV (reference sequence). The CDR3 loop spans 14 amino acids. CDR3 bases: TGTGCCAGCAGCGGGACAGGGGGCGATCAGCCCCAGCATTTT. As protein: CASSGTGGDQPQHF.

This chain uses TRBV3-1 (or the pseudogene TRBV3-2) with TRBJ1-2; D possibly corresponds to TRBD1 (5 bases). CDR3 length equals 14 residues. Germline V lookup: CDR1 LGHDT, CDR2 YNNKEL (reference sequence). The V end lost 4 bases, the J end lost 4 bases, and 13 bases lay between the germline ends. The CDR3 sequence is CASSPRQGAYGYTF. The CDR3 DNA reads TGTGCCAGCAGCCCCCGTCAGGGCGCCTATGGCTACACCTTC.

This clone came up a few times. This chain uses TRBV7-9 with TRBJ2-7; 8 nucleotides match TRBD1. Per the germline V gene, CDR1 is SEHNR and CDR2 is FQNEAQ (reference sequence). V lost 5 bases to trimming and J lost 0 bases; unmatched junction nucleotides: 6. The CDR3 is 15 amino acids. This CDR3 is CASSNYRGASYEQYF. CDR3 DNA: TGTGCCAGCAGCAATTACAGGGGGGCCTCCTACGAGCAGTACTTC.

The chain couples TRBV7-2 to TRBJ2-4, with D hard to call. The CDR3 sequence is 14 residues long. From germline, CDR1 is SGHTA and CDR2 FQGNSA. Between the trimmed V and J ends, which lost 8 bases and 0 bases, there was a span of 11 bases. CDR3 residues: CASGFALAKNIQYF. CDR3 DNA: TGTGCCAGCGGTTTCGCACTAGCCAAAAACATTCAGTACTTC.

This rearrangement joins TRBV5-4 to TRBJ2-5; 9 bases match TRBD1. CDR3 length: 15 residues. The V segment lost 3 bases and the J segment 5 bases; nucleotides outside the gene matches: 8. The germline V gene has CDR1 SGHNT and CDR2 YYREEE (reference sequence). CDR3 amino acids: CASSSKGTGWETQYF. In DNA, the CDR3 is TGTGCCAGCAGCTCAAAGGGGACAGGGTGGGAGACCCAGTACTTC.

J is TRBJ1-2 and V is TRBV7-2; TRBD1 is a possible D gene (5 bases). V shed 1 base and J shed 2 bases, with 11 bases lying between them. Germline CDR1 reads SGHTA; CDR2 reads FQGNSA. The CDR3 loop spans 15 amino acids. CDR3 sequence: CASSLDRGGNYGYTF. The CDR3 nucleotides are TGTGCCAGCAGCTTAGATCGGGGGGGAAACTATGGCTACACCTTC.

The rearrangement joins TRBV28 to TRBJ1-6; no clear D. Between the trimmed V and J ends, which lost 2 bases and 7 bases, there was a span of 12 bases. This CDR3 region has 15 residues. Per germline, CDR1 MDHEN and CDR2 SYDVKM. In nucleotides, the CDR3 is TGTGCCAGCAGTTTAACGGGGATGAGCAATTCACCCCTCCACTTT. This encodes CASSLTGMSNSPLHF.

V is TRBV30 and J is TRBJ1-1; 7 positions agree with TRBD1. Germline V CDR1 and CDR2: GTSNPN, SVGIG (reference sequence). V trimming: 3 bases; J trimming: 8 bases; junction bases outside the gene matches: 9. This CDR3 region has 13 residues. The CDR3 region has the DNA TGTGCCTGGAGCACACAGGGGTGGGGGGAAGCTTTCTTT. Protein: CAWSTQGWGEAFF.

The chain carries TRBV3-1 (or the pseudogene TRBV3-2) and TRBJ1-2; D gene unclear. The CDR3 covers 15 residues. Between the trimmed V and J ends, which lost 4 bases and 3 bases, there was a span of 15 bases. The germline V gene has CDR1 LGHDT and CDR2 YNNKEL (reference sequence). CDR3 sequence: CASSRLRQEYYGYTF. CDR3 DNA sequence: TGTGCCAGCAGCCGCCTCAGACAAGAATACTATGGCTACACCTTC.